The clone carrying this T cell receptor beta chain was seen many times. As yet, its antigen is unknown. The V end was cut by 6 bases, the J end by 4 bases, with 7 bases between. This CDR3 is 11 amino acids long. Per the germline V gene, CDR1 is LNHDA and CDR2 is SQIVND (reference sequence). These data are taken from a study of regulatory T cells in long-lasting Graves disease. Study-level findings and limits: Persistent disease preferred TRBV28, TRBJ1-2 and TRBJ2-5.

Time point in this sample: newly diagnosed GD, antithyroid drugs for less than 3 months. The TCR library used RNA extracted from PBMCs. Assembly of TCR beta libraries relied on iRepertoire HTBI primers together with Arm-PCR of CDR3 regions. In the original workflow: Among the samples, around 60 TRBV and around 15 TRBJ segments were identified. TCRdb re-called the multiplex PCR reads with MiXCR, one entry per CDR3 protein. Here the V and J calls rest on TCRdb's processing, not on the authors' analysis. The sample has about 320,000 distinct CDR3 sequences; about 20% are singletons. The sequences come from peripheral blood mononuclear cells (PBMCs), collected at new diagnosis, from a patient treated with antithyroid drugs. The clonotype comes from a female donor with Graves disease. V and J are TRBV19 and TRBJ2-7; D call uncertain. CDR3 bases: TGTGCCAGTAGATGGGGTTACGAGCAGTACTTC. It translates to CASRWGYEQYF. Using reference TRBV19 and TRBJ2-7 for the parts outside the CDR3, the full variable domain is DGGITQSPKYLFRKEGQNVTLSCEQNLNHDAMYWYRQDPGQGLRLIYYSQIVNDFQKGDIAEGYSVSREKKESFPLTVTSAQKNPTAFYLCASRWGYEQYFGPGTRLTVT.